The clone carrying this TCR beta chain has just a few counts. Its antigen is still unknown. CDR1 and CDR2 from the germline V gene are SEHNR and FQNEAQ (reference sequence). The germline V and J ends were trimmed by 5 bases and 3 bases, with 14 bases remaining between them. CDR3 length: 14 amino acids. TCRdb fed the 5' RACE reads into MiXCR, producing one record per CDR3 protein. The data contain a few hundred thousand distinct CDR3 sequences, around 7% of them singletons. The data were taken from a study of T cells after yellow fever vaccination. Study-wide results and limits: A faster peak, day 5 versus 15, was reached by the weaker secondary response. Post-booster repertoires contained most primary-vaccination clones again (about 96% CD4, over 70% CD8).

The origin of this receptor is a man aged 18-30 years who received the YFV17D yellow fever vaccine. The sample in question was PBMCs, obtained about 41 days after the first yellow fever vaccination. The chain combines TRBV7-9 with TRBJ2-7; a weak D match, TRBD2 (6 bases). CDR3 protein: CASSLGEADYEQYF. The DNA of the CDR3 is TGTGCCAGCAGCCTAGGGGAGGCAGACTACGAGCAGTACTTC.